These 2 T cell receptor beta chains originate from one sample sequenced in a study of T cell changes during pregnancy in multiple sclerosis. Sequenced by immunoSEQ multiplex PCR; TCRdb stores in-frame clones only, minus some. Of 70,000 to 90,000 clones listed, about 90% were seen once; the top ten hold approximately 3.3%. This material consisted of PBMCs, taken in the first trimester of pregnancy. These receptors came from a female donor in good health, serving as a control in a pregnancy study. Some clones in this sample may be carry-over from other donors' samples.

This chain connects TRBV5-6 to TRBJ1-6; D may be TRBD1 (6 bases). The CDR3 length is 12 residues. Germline-derived CDR1 and CDR2 are SGHDT and YYEEEE. V was cut by 9 bases and J by 4 bases, with 8 bases left in between. This chain's CDR3 is CATGQYNSPLHF. CDR3 bases: TGTGCCACCGGACAGTATAATTCACCCCTCCACTTT.

V usage is TRBV19 and J usage is TRBJ2-7; TRBD1 might be the D (6 bases). CDR3 size: 14 residues. CDR1 is LNHDA and CDR2 is SQIVND in the germline V gene (reference sequence). The germline V and J ends were trimmed by 4 bases and 3 bases, with 13 bases remaining between them. CDR3 sequence: CASSTRTEVYEQYF. CDR3 coding DNA: TGTGCCAGTAGTACCCGGACAGAGGTCTACGAGCAGTACTTC.